Following are 28 T cell receptor beta chains from one sample sequenced in a study of T cells after yellow fever vaccination. TCRdb re-called the 5' RACE reads through MiXCR, storing one row per CDR3 protein. Here the sample spans hundreds of thousands of distinct CDR3 sequences, less than 9.5% being singletons. Sequences were derived from PBMCs, sampled about 49 days after the first yellow fever vaccination. The receptors shown here come from a man younger than 35 who received the YFV17D yellow fever vaccine.

This clonotype was observed a handful of times. The chain carries TRBV12-3 or TRBV12-4 and TRBJ1-5; 7 nucleotides match TRBD1. Trimming took 6 bases from V and 7 from J; bases not matched to a gene: 6. The CDR3 runs 13 residues. CDR3 DNA: TGTGCCAGCAGCGGACACAGGGGCCAGCCCCAGCATTTT. This codes for CASSGHRGQPQHF.

This clonotype has more than one count but fewer than ten. CDR3 bases: TGTGCCTCAAAGGACCGCCCGGGCTCCTACGAGCAGTACGTC. Translating gives CASKDRPGSYEQYV. The chain carries TRBV27 and TRBJ2-7; D not certain. The CDR3 length is 14 residues. CDR1 is MNHEY and CDR2 is SMNVEV in the germline V gene (reference sequence). Trimming cost V 11 bases and J 0 bases, with 17 bases left between them.

This clonotype was detected a few times. V and J are TRBV4-1 and TRBJ2-6; a weak D match, TRBD1 (6 bases). The CDR3 has 19 amino acids. Germline values: CDR1 MGHRA, CDR2 YSYEKL. Trimming took off 3 bases at V and 0 bases at J, with 18 bases between the two ends. As DNA, the CDR3 is TGCGCCAGCAGCCATCTTTCCAGGGGAATCAGCTCTGGGGCCAACGTCCTGACTTTC. Translating gives CASSHLSRGISSGANVLTF.

CDR3 in DNA: TGTGCCAGCAGCCTCGTAGGTGCTGATGAGCAGTTCTTC. Residues: CASSLVGADEQFF. The chain recombines TRBV12-3 or TRBV12-4 with TRBJ2-1; D uncertain. The CDR3 sequence is 13 residues long. V was trimmed by 6 bases and J by 8 bases, leaving 14 bases between them.

This clonotype was counted at least ten times. The chain is built from TRBV20-1 and TRBJ2-3; unclear D gene. The germline V and J ends were trimmed by 8 bases and 4 bases, with 10 bases remaining between them. CDR3 size: 11 residues. Germline V gene lookup returns CDR1 DFQATT and CDR2 SNEGSKA (reference sequence). CDR3 DNA: TGCAGTCCGCCCCAGGCAGATACGCAGTATTTT. Its translation: CSPPQADTQYF.

The chain carries TRBV5-4 and TRBJ2-3; the match to TRBD2 covers 8 bases. This CDR3 is built from 16 residues. V trimming: 6 bases; J trimming: 1 base; junction bases outside the gene matches: 10. Per the germline V gene, CDR1 is SGHNT and CDR2 is YYREEE (reference sequence). In DNA, the CDR3 is TGTGCCAGCAACTTACCCGGGACTAGTGGCACAGATACGCAGTATTTT. It translates to CASNLPGTSGTDTQYF.

The rearrangement uses TRBV7-8 and TRBJ2-7, with D perhaps assigned TRBD1 or TRBD2 (6 bases each). CDR1 is SGHVS, CDR2 FQNEAQ, per germline. This CDR3 is 12 amino acids long. V lost 5 bases, J lost 6 bases, and 11 bases lay in between. The CDR3 loop is CASSGGGGEQYV. The CDR3 coding sequence is TGTGCCAGCAGCGGAGGGGGTGGCGAGCAGTACGTC.

This clonotype has a count of ten or more. The rearrangement joins TRBV5-1 to TRBJ1-2, with D tentatively TRBD1 (5 bases). CDR3 length: 13 amino acids. With 1 base removed from V and 5 bases from J, the gap between germline ends came to 9 bases. Germline CDR1 is SGHRS and CDR2 is YFSETQ. CDR3 DNA sequence: TGCGCCAGCAGCTTGAAAACAGGATATGGCTACACCTTC. This translates into CASSLKTGYGYTF.

J is TRBJ1-5 and V is TRBV5-1; possible D gene TRBD1, 6 bases. The CDR3 length is 14 residues. V was trimmed by 4 bases and J by 4 bases, leaving 12 bases between them. Looked up from germline, CDR1 is SGHRS and CDR2 is YFSETQ. In DNA, the CDR3 is TGCGCCAGCAGCGCACAGGGTGGAAATCAGCCCCAGCATTTT. Protein: CASSAQGGNQPQHF.

This clonotype was counted ten times or more. The rearrangement links TRBV6-5 to TRBJ2-2; 8 bases match TRBD1. V trimming: 6 bases; J trimming: 3 bases; junction bases outside the gene matches: 6. From germline, CDR1 is MNHEY and CDR2 SVGAGI. The CDR3 is 15 amino acids. The CDR3 DNA sequence: TGTGCCAGCAGACTCCCGGACAGGGACACCGGGGAGCTGTTTTTT. Protein sequence: CASRLPDRDTGELFF.

This clonotype came up a few times. V is TRBV5-5 and J is TRBJ1-2; 7 positions agree with TRBD1. CDR3 length: 14 residues. Germline CDR1 and CDR2: SGHKS and YYEKEE (reference sequence). V shed 2 bases, J shed 4 bases, and the junction held 5 bases outside the gene matches. The CDR3 loop reads CASSFGQDSYGYTF. The CDR3 DNA sequence: TGTGCCAGCAGCTTTGGACAGGATAGCTATGGCTACACCTTC.

This clonotype was picked up a small number of times. This chain uses TRBV9 with TRBJ2-1, with D unresolved. The ends were cut back, 4 bases at V and 0 bases at J, with 11 bases in the middle. CDR1 and CDR2 from the germline V gene are SGDLS and YYNGEE. This CDR3 contains 15 residues. The CDR3 DNA reads TGTGCCAGCAGCCCCTCCTCGAGCTCCTACAATGAGCAGTTCTTC. This gives the protein CASSPSSSSYNEQFF.

J is TRBJ1-1 and V is TRBV5-1; D gene ambiguous. Germline CDR1 SGHRS, CDR2 YFSETQ. V lost 1 base, J lost 1 base, and 8 bases lay in between. The CDR3 runs 14 residues. CDR3 amino acids: CASSLLTENTEAFF. As DNA, the CDR3 is TGCGCCAGCAGCTTGTTAACGGAGAACACTGAAGCTTTCTTT.

The chain links TRBV12-3 or TRBV12-4 to TRBJ2-4, with 9 positions matching TRBD1. J lost 8 bases, V lost 1 base, and 9 bases had no gene match. This CDR3 is built from 16 residues. CDR3 coding DNA: TGTGCCAGCAGTTTAGGGACCACAGGGGGCGGACACATTCAGTACTTC. It encodes CASSLGTTGGGHIQYF.

This clonotype was recorded a few times. The chain joins TRBV25-1 to TRBJ2-7; 9 nucleotides line up with TRBD1. V shed 6 bases, J shed 7 bases, and the junction held 7 bases outside the gene matches. Germline V gene sequence: CDR1 MGHDK, CDR2 SYGVNS. This CDR3 is built from 13 residues. The CDR3 reads CASRGQGIGEQYF. For the CDR3, the DNA is TGTGCCAGCAGAGGACAGGGGATCGGAGAGCAGTACTTC.

This clonotype has ten or more counts. The chain couples TRBV6-2 or TRBV6-3 to TRBJ2-5; a possible D gene is TRBD2 (6 bases). The CDR3 is made up of 14 amino acids. Trimming shortened V by 5 bases and J by 2 bases, and 12 bases separated the two germline ends. Germline CDR1 MNHEY, CDR2 SVGEGT. CDR3 DNA: TGTGCCAGCAGTCCCGAGGGAGGACAAGAGACCCAGTACTTC. Its protein product is CASSPEGGQETQYF.

This clonotype was detected only a few times. This chain uses TRBV6-6 with TRBJ1-1, with TRBD1 matching over 8 bases. Germline V gene data show CDR1 as MNHNY and CDR2 as SVGAGI (reference sequence). The CDR3 is 13 residues long. V was pared by 7 bases and J by 7 bases, with 8 bases of the junction left unmatched. The chain's CDR3 is CASIRQGAGEAFF. CDR3 DNA sequence: TGTGCCAGCATCCGTCAGGGGGCTGGTGAAGCTTTCTTT.

In nucleotides, the CDR3 is TGTGCCAGCAGCGCCCGGCCGGGACTTGGACAGGGGGGGCAGTATTTT. Its translation is CASSARPGLGQGGQYF. V is TRBV9 and J is TRBJ2-3, with TRBD1 matching 10 bases. Germline CDR1 reads SGDLS; CDR2 reads YYNGEE. Trimming at V came to 3 bases and at J to 11 bases, leaving 15 bases not matched to a gene. The CDR3 consists of 16 residues.

For this clonotype: A junction boundary mismatches the germline segment, possibly from a read error. CDR3: CACSQTYKGVGYNEQFF. Written as DNA, the CDR3 is TGTGCCTGCAGCCAGACGTATAAGGGGGTAGGCTACAATGAGCAGTTCTTC. The V call is TRBV7-4, the J call TRBJ2-1, with a possible D match to TRBD1 (6 bases). The germline V gene encodes CDR1 SGHVT and CDR2 SQSDAQ. The length of the CDR3 is 17 residues.

The genes are TRBV20-1 and TRBJ2-1; maybe TRBD2 (7 bases). The germline CDR1 and CDR2 sequences are DFQATT and SNEGSKA (reference sequence). The CDR3 has 13 residues. V was clipped by 1 base and J by 10 bases, with 14 bases between them. CDR3 coding DNA: TGCAGTGCTAGAGGGAGGGGGGGGTTCGAGCAGTTCTTC. Its translation: CSARGRGGFEQFF.

This clonotype appeared a few times. A single base separates this from a much larger clone, so it may be a read error. The rearrangement joins TRBV6-2 or TRBV6-3 to TRBJ1-1; D ambiguous. V lost 7 bases and J 6 bases, leaving 18 bases between the germline ends. This CDR3 is built from 14 residues. Germline CDR1 is MNHEY and CDR2 is SVGEGT. The CDR3 loop is CASTSGREWSEAFF. In nucleotides, the CDR3 is TGTGCCAGCACTTCGGGCCGCGAATGGTCTGAAGCTTTCTTT.

V gene TRBV7-2 combines with J gene TRBJ1-1; D unclear. This CDR3 is 13 amino acids long. The germline gives CDR1 SGHTA, CDR2 FQGNSA. V shed 8 bases and J shed 1 base, with 11 bases lying between them. CDR3 in amino acids: CASGENRNTEAFF. CDR3 bases: TGTGCCAGCGGAGAAAACAGGAACACTGAAGCTTTCTTT.

This clonotype was observed a few times. This sequence joins TRBV4-3 and TRBJ2-4; either TRBD1 or TRBD2 may fit D (5 bases each). V was clipped by 1 base and J by 7 bases, with 11 bases between them. The CDR3 covers 14 residues. Germline lookup yields CDR1 LGHNA and CDR2 YSLEER. The CDR3 here is CASSQGGRGNIQYF. The CDR3, as DNA: TGCGCCAGCAGCCAAGGGGGCCGGGGTAACATTCAGTACTTC.

This clonotype was seen repeatedly, ten times or more. V usage is TRBV20-1 and J usage is TRBJ2-7; 9 bases map to TRBD1. Germline CDR1 DFQATT, CDR2 SNEGSKA (reference sequence). The length of the CDR3 is 13 residues. V lost 2 bases to trimming and J lost 5 bases; unmatched junction nucleotides: 4. CDR3 DNA sequence: TGCAGTGCTAGACGACAGGGGGTCAACGAGCAGTACTTC. Amino acid sequence: CSARRQGVNEQYF.

This clonotype has only a few counts. The genes are TRBV15 and TRBJ1-1; D is undetermined. This CDR3 is 15 amino acids long. Germline CDR1 reads LNHNV; CDR2 reads YYDKDF (reference sequence). V was trimmed by 0 bases and J by 4 bases, leaving 12 bases between them. CDR3 in amino acids: CATSRDYAVGTEAFF. CDR3 in DNA: TGTGCCACCAGCAGAGATTATGCGGTAGGCACTGAAGCTTTCTTT. The complete variable domain, with remaining parts taken from reference TRBV15 and TRBJ1-1, reads DAMVIQNPRYQVTQFGKPVTLSCSQTLNHNVMYWYQQKSSQAPKLLFHYYDKDFNNEADTPDNFQSRRPNTSFCFLDIRSPGLGDTAMYLCATSRDYAVGTEAFFGQGTRLTVV.

The V and J genes are TRBV6-2 or TRBV6-3 and TRBJ2-7; D unresolved. The V gene's germline CDR1 is MNHEY and CDR2 SVGEGT. The V end was cut by 6 bases, the J end by 2 bases, with 17 bases between. This CDR3 spans 15 amino acids. The CDR3 DNA sequence: TGTGCCAGCAGCCTTTACTTAAATACCCCCTACGAGCAGTACGTC. Translating gives CASSLYLNTPYEQYV.

The chain employs TRBV20-1 and TRBJ2-1; a weak D match, TRBD2 (5 bases). V was cut by 5 bases and J by 4 bases, with 12 bases left in between. The CDR3 loop spans 13 amino acids. Germline V lookup: CDR1 DFQATT, CDR2 SNEGSKA (reference sequence). In nucleotides, the CDR3 is TGCAGTGCTCGACTAACACAGTACAATGAGCAGTTCTTC. Its protein is CSARLTQYNEQFF.

This clonotype has just a few counts. The rearrangement links TRBV5-6 to TRBJ1-1, with D unclear. CDR3 length equals 14 residues. The V end was cut by 5 bases, the J end by 0 bases, with 11 bases between. Germline CDR1 SGHDT, CDR2 YYEEEE. CDR3 residues: CASREIGLNTEAFF. The CDR3 DNA is TGTGCCAGCAGGGAAATAGGGTTGAACACTGAAGCTTTCTTT.